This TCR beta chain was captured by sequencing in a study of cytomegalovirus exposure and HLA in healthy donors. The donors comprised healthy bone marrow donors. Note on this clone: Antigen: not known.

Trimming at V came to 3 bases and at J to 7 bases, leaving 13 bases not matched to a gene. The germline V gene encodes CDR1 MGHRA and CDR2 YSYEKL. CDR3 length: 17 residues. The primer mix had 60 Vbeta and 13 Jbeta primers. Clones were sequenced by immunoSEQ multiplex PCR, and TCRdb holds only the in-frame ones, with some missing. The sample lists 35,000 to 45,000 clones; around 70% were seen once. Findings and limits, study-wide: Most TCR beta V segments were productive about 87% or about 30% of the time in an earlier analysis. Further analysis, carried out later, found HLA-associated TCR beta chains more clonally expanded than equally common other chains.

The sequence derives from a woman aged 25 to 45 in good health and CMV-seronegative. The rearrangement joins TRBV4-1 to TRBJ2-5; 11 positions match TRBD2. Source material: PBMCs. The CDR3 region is CASSHLPTALAGVTQYF. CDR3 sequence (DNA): TGCGCCAGCAGCCATTTACCAACCGCACTAGCGGGGGTGACCCAGTACTTC.